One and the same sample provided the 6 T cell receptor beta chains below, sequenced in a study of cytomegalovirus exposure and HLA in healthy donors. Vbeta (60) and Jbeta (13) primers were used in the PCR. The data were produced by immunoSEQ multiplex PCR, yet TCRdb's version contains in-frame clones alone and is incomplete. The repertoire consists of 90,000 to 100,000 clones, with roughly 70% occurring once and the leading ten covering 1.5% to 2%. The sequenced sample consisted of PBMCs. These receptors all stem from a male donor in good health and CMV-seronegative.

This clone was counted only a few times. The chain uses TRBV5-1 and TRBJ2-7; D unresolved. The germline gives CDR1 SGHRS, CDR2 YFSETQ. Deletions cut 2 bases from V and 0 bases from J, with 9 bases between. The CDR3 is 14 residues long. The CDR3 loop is CASSFRVDSYEQYF. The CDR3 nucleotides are TGCGCCAGCAGCTTCCGAGTAGACTCCTACGAGCAGTACTTC.

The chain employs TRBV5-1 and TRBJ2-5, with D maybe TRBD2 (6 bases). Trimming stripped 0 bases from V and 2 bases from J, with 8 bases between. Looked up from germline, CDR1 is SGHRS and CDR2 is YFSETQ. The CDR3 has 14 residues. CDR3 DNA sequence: TGCGCCAGCAGCTTGGGGAGGGGTCAAGAGACCCAGTACTTC. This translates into CASSLGRGQETQYF. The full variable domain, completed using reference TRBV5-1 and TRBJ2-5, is KAGVTQTPRYLIKTRGQQVTLSCSPISGHRSVSWYQQTPGQGLQFLFEYFSETQRNKGNFPGRFSGRQFSNSRSEMNVSTLELGDSALYLCASSLGRGQETQYFGPGTRLLVL.

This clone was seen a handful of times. CDR3 in amino acids: CASRPTGANQPQHF. The CDR3 DNA reads as TGTGCCAGCAGGCCGACAGGTGCCAATCAGCCCCAGCATTTT. This rearrangement joins TRBV28 to TRBJ1-5; possible D gene TRBD1, 6 bases. V was trimmed by 6 bases and J by 3 bases, leaving 12 bases between them. This CDR3 region has 14 residues. Germline CDR1 and CDR2: MDHEN and SYDVKM.

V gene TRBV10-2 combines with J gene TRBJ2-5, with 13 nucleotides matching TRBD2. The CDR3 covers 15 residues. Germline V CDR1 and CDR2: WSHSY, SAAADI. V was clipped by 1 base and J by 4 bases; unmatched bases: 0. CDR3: CASSEWTSGRETQYF. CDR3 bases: TGCGCCAGCAGTGAGTGGACTAGCGGGAGAGAGACCCAGTACTTC.

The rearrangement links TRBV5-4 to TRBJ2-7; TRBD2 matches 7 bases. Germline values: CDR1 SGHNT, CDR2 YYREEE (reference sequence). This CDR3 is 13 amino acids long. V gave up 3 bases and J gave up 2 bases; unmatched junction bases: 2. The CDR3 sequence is CASSWGLTYEQYF. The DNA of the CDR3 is TGTGCCAGCAGCTGGGGACTAACCTACGAGCAGTACTTC. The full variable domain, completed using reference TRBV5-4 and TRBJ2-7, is ETGVTQSPTHLIKTRGQQVTLRCSSQSGHNTVSWYQQALGQGPQFIFQYYREEENGRGNFPPRFSGLQFPNYSSELNVNALELDDSALYLCASSWGLTYEQYFGPGTRLTVT.

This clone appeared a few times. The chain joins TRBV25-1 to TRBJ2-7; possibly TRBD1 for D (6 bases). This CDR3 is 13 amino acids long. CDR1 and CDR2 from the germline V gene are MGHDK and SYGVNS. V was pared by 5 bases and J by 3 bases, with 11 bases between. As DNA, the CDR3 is TGTGCCAGCAGTATTACAGGGCACTACGAGCAGTACTTC. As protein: CASSITGHYEQYF.